These 5 T cell receptor beta chains originate from one sample sequenced in a study of Ad26.COV2.S vaccination and SARS-CoV-2 variants. TCRdb's table, derived via immunoSEQ multiplex PCR, lists solely in-frame clones and lacks some. The table includes about 330,000 clones, 90% detected once. Treatment denoted: over 15 received Ad26.COV2.S at low or high dose, single or two shots; about 5 received placebo; per-sample allocation not given. The study sampled participants on day 63 after the first vaccine or placebo injection. The specimen comprised peripheral blood, sampled in a trial of Ad26.COV2.S vaccine versus placebo. All receptors come from a person aged 18-65 years who received the Ad26.COV2.S COVID-19 vaccine or a placebo.

About this clone: Its ends do not fully match the called genes, so a read error is possible. The rearrangement uses TRBV18 and TRBJ2-1; 10 bases map to TRBD2. Germline CDR1 is KGHSH and CDR2 is LQKENI. CDR3 size: 15 residues. The CDR3 loop reads CASSPQPSGSGEQFF. CDR3 nucleotides: TGTGCCAGCTCGCCACAGCCTAGCGGGAGTGGTGAGCAGTTCTTC. Full variable domain (remainder filled in from reference TRBV18 and TRBJ2-1): NAGVMQNPRHLVRRRGQEARLRCSPMKGHSHVYWYRQLPEEGLKFMVYLQKENIIDESGMPKERFSAEFPKEGPSILRIQQVVRGDSAAYFCASSPQPSGSGEQFFGPGTRLTVL.

This clone was seen a few times. The V call is TRBV19, the J call TRBJ1-3; 9 nucleotides line up with TRBD1. From germline, CDR1 is LNHDA and CDR2 SQIVND (reference sequence). The CDR3 loop spans 16 amino acids. J gave up 4 bases and V 2 bases, and 6 bases lay outside the gene matches. This chain's CDR3 is CASSISDRGRGNTIYF. The CDR3 DNA is TGTGCCAGTAGTATATCGGACAGGGGAAGAGGAAACACCATATATTTT.

The chain couples TRBV6-2 or TRBV6-3 to TRBJ2-1; the D is unclear. Germline V gives CDR1 MNHEY, CDR2 SVGEGT. The length of the CDR3 is 11 residues. Trimming removed 1 base from V and 13 bases from J, with 8 bases in between. The CDR3 DNA reads TGTGCCAGCAGTTACTTTCCCGACCAGTTCTTC. Amino acids: CASSYFPDQFF.

The chain couples TRBV28 to TRBJ2-5; D is unresolved. The V gene lost 5 bases and the J gene lost 2 bases, with 12 bases spanning the gap. CDR1 and CDR2 (germline): MDHEN, SYDVKM. The CDR3 has 14 amino acids. CDR3 in DNA: TGTGCCAGCAGTGCCAGGCCCCCACAAGAGACCCAGTACTTC. Protein product: CASSARPPQETQYF.

The V call is TRBV5-1, the J call TRBJ2-5, with D unclear. Trimming stripped 1 base from V and 2 bases from J, with 3 bases between. The CDR3 has 12 amino acids. Per the germline V gene, CDR1 is SGHRS and CDR2 is YFSETQ. Here the CDR3 DNA reads TGCGCCAGCAGCTTGTCTCAAGAGACCCAGTACTTC. Translating gives CASSLSQETQYF. The variable domain in full, with the rest retrieved from reference TRBV5-1 and TRBJ2-5, is KAGVTQTPRYLIKTRGQQVTLSCSPISGHRSVSWYQQTPGQGLQFLFEYFSETQRNKGNFPGRFSGRQFSNSRSEMNVSTLELGDSALYLCASSLSQETQYFGPGTRLLVL.